This T cell receptor (beta chain) came from a study of T cells in Graves' hyperthyroidism and ophthalmopathy. Study-wide findings and caveats: Model output signaled ophthalmopathy a median approximately six months ahead of onset.

Germline assignment: CDR1 SGHTA and CDR2 FQGNSA. The CDR3 has 14 residues. This clonotype has a handful of counts. The antigen remains undetermined. One junction end disagrees with the germline gene, perhaps due to a read error. Amplification yielded TCR beta CDR3 regions, with RNA transcripts as the source. With the HTBI primer set, the TCR CDR3 went through a first round of RT-PCR. TCRdb re-derived calls from the multiplex PCR reads in MiXCR, one entry per CDR3 protein. Of some 530,000 distinct CDR3 sequences listed, approximately 23% are singletons. The study left out patients who had uncontrolled infection, other autoimmune disease, pregnancy or lactation.

This sequence joins TRBV7-2 and TRBJ1-5; 7 bases agree with TRBD1. The receptor's source is a woman aged 65 to 85 with Graves' ophthalmopathy. The sample consisted of blood. The CDR3 nucleotides read TGTGCCAGCACCTTAGGGACAGCCAATCAGCCCCAGCATTTT. This codes for CASTLGTANQPQHF.